These T cell receptor beta chains were read from a single sample in a study of beta chain features in type 1 diabetes. Profiling relied on immunoSEQ multiplex PCR, and the TCRdb table lists in-frame clones only, not all of them. The sample carries some 330,000 clones, around an eighth recorded once. Specimen: naive CD4+ T cells from blood. These receptors all come from a woman between 18 and 30 years old with type 1 diabetes. CDR3s include the opening cysteine and the closing phenylalanine or tryptophan. A D gene is named only where the DNA matches it firmly. Where a row states a size, it is once, few, many or the class of an expanded clone; other rows omit it.

DNA: TGTGCCAGCAGCGACGTCCTACGGGGGACCCAGTACTTC
CDR3: CASSDVLRGTQYF
length: 13
D: .
V: TRBV6-5
J: TRBJ2-5
size: few

DNA: TGTGCCAGCGCCAGGGGGGAGGACACTGAAGCTTTCTTT
CDR3: CASARGEDTEAFF
length: 13
D: TRBD1
V: TRBV6-6
J: TRBJ1-1
size: .

DNA: TGTGCCAGCAGCGTACTAGCGGGAGGGTCCTACAATGAGCAGTTCTTC
CDR3: CASSVLAGGSYNEQFF
length: 16
D: TRBD2
V: TRBV9
J: TRBJ2-1
size: few

DNA: TGTGCCACCGGCTTCAGTTCGAATCAGCCCCAGCATTTT
CDR3: CATGFSSNQPQHF
length: 13
D: .
V: TRBV15
J: TRBJ1-5
size: .

DNA: TGTGCCACCAGCAGAGTGGGGCGGGAGGCTGGAGAGCAGTACTTC
CDR3: CATSRVGREAGEQYF
length: 15
D: TRBD2
V: TRBV15
J: TRBJ2-7
size: .

DNA: TGTGCCAGCAGCTCCAGGGGTCAGACTGAAGCTTTCTTT
CDR3: CASSSRGQTEAFF
length: 13
D: .
V: TRBV7-2
J: TRBJ1-1
size: .

DNA: TGTGCCAGCAGGCAGGGATCCTACGAGCAGTACTTC
CDR3: CASRQGSYEQYF
length: 12
D: .
V: TRBV2
J: TRBJ2-7
size: .

DNA: TGTGCCAGCACCCCGGTTCTAGCGGGAGTCTACGAGCAGTACTTC
CDR3: CASTPVLAGVYEQYF
length: 15
D: TRBD2
V: TRBV28
J: TRBJ2-7
size: few

DNA: TGCGCCAGCAGCCCTATATACAGGGCGCAAGAGACCCAGTACTTC
CDR3: CASSPIYRAQETQYF
length: 15
D: .
V: TRBV4-3
J: TRBJ2-5
size: few

DNA: TGTGCCAGCTCCTCCGACATCTACGAGCAGTACTTC
CDR3: CASSSDIYEQYF
length: 12
D: .
V: TRBV18
J: TRBJ2-7
size: .

DNA: TGTGCCAGCAGCTCGGGTAGCGGGATCCCCGGGGAGCTGTTTTTT
CDR3: CASSSGSGIPGELFF
length: 15
D: TRBD2
V: TRBV7-9
J: TRBJ2-2
size: .

DNA: TGTGCCAGCAGCCCAGGGACAGGGGAACGAGAGACCCAGTACTTC
CDR3: CASSPGTGERETQYF
length: 15
D: TRBD1
V: TRBV7-9
J: TRBJ2-5
size: few

DNA: TGTGCCAGCAGCCTAGAGCCCCAAAACATTCAGTACTTC
CDR3: CASSLEPQNIQYF
length: 13
D: .
V: TRBV7-2
J: TRBJ2-4
size: few

DNA: TGTGCCAGCAGCCGAGGGACTAGCGGGAGACAAGAGACCCAGTACTTC
CDR3: CASSRGTSGRQETQYF
length: 16
D: TRBD2
V: TRBV4-2
J: TRBJ2-5
size: few

DNA: TGTGCCAGCAGCTTTCAGACAGCATCCTATAGCAATCAGCCCCAGCATTTT
CDR3: CASSFQTASYSNQPQHF
length: 17
D: .
V: TRBV5-6
J: TRBJ1-5
size: .

DNA: TGCGCCAGCAGCCAAAGCTCTCAGGGGACGCCTTATGGCTACACCTTC
CDR3: CASSQSSQGTPYGYTF
length: 16
D: .
V: TRBV4-3
J: TRBJ1-2
size: few

DNA: TGTGCCAGCAGCCGGACTAGCGCTATCCACGAGCAGTACTTC
CDR3: CASSRTSAIHEQYF
length: 14
D: TRBD2
V: TRBV6-5
J: TRBJ2-7
size: few

DNA: TGTGCCAGCAGCTTAGCGCCAGCGGGGGGGCCTTATGAGCAGTTCTTC
CDR3: CASSLAPAGGPYEQFF
length: 16
D: TRBD2
V: TRBV7-6
J: TRBJ2-1
size: few

DNA: TGCAGTGGAGATTCCAACACTGAAGCTTTCTTT
CDR3: CSGDSNTEAFF
length: 11
D: .
V: TRBV20-1
J: TRBJ1-1
size: few

DNA: TGCGCCAGCGGAGGACAGGGGGCAGGAGATACGCAGTATTTT
CDR3: CASGGQGAGDTQYF
length: 14
D: TRBD1
V: TRBV5-1
J: TRBJ2-3
size: few

DNA: TGCGCCAGCAGCCAAGTTAACCTAGCGGGGGGATCTGAGCAGTTCTTC
CDR3: CASSQVNLAGGSEQFF
length: 16
D: TRBD2
V: TRBV4-3
J: TRBJ2-1
size: .

DNA: TGTGCCAGCAGCGTAGGGCCTGGAGGGACCCAGTACTTC
CDR3: CASSVGPGGTQYF
length: 13
D: .
V: TRBV9
J: TRBJ2-5
size: few

DNA: TGTGCCTGGAGATCGGGACAGGGGGCTGGTCAGCCCCAGCATTTT
CDR3: CAWRSGQGAGQPQHF
length: 15
D: TRBD1
V: TRBV30
J: TRBJ1-5
size: .

DNA: TGTGCCAGCAGCCCCCGGGGAGCGGGAAGGGACGAGCAGTACTTC
CDR3: CASSPRGAGRDEQYF
length: 15
D: TRBD2
V: TRBV9
J: TRBJ2-7
size: few

DNA: TGTGCCAGCAGCTTGGCTCCAGGGCCGCCACCCCTCCACTTT
CDR3: CASSLAPGPPPLHF
length: 14
D: .
V: TRBV5-4
J: TRBJ1-6
size: few

DNA: TGTGCCAGCAGTCCAACAGCTGATTCCTACGAGCAGTACTTC
CDR3: CASSPTADSYEQYF
length: 14
D: .
V: TRBV2
J: TRBJ2-7
size: .

DNA: TGTGCCAGCAGCGCCGGTTATCTAGCGGTCTACAATGAGCAGTTCTTC
CDR3: CASSAGYLAVYNEQFF
length: 16
D: TRBD2
V: TRBV11-3
J: TRBJ2-1
size: .

DNA: TGCGCCAGCAGCTTGGGACGAGGGAACACTGAAGCTTTCTTT
CDR3: CASSLGRGNTEAFF
length: 14
D: .
V: TRBV5-1
J: TRBJ1-1
size: few

DNA: TGCGCCAGCAGCCACGGACAGGGACACTCCTACGAGCAGTACTTC
CDR3: CASSHGQGHSYEQYF
length: 15
D: TRBD1
V: TRBV4-3
J: TRBJ2-7
size: .

DNA: TGTGCCAGCAGCGTAGCTTGGAGCAATTCACCCCTCCACTTT
CDR3: CASSVAWSNSPLHF
length: 14
D: .
V: TRBV9
J: TRBJ1-6
size: few

DNA: TGTGCCAGCAGCCGTACCAAAAACATTCAGTACTTC
CDR3: CASSRTKNIQYF
length: 12
D: .
V: TRBV13
J: TRBJ2-4
size: few

DNA: TGTGCCAGCAGAACGGGAGTTGAGCAGTTCTTC
CDR3: CASRTGVEQFF
length: 11
D: .
V: TRBV6-5
J: TRBJ2-1
size: .

DNA: TGTGCCAGCAGACTTAACACTGAAGCTTTCTTT
CDR3: CASRLNTEAFF
length: 11
D: .
V: TRBV2
J: TRBJ1-1
size: few

DNA: TGCGCCAGCAGGTCAATCACCGGGACAGCCAATGAGCAGTTCTTC
CDR3: CASRSITGTANEQFF
length: 15
D: TRBD1
V: TRBV5-1
J: TRBJ2-1
size: .

DNA: TGTGCCAGCAGTGCCCAGGGGGTAGCTTACACTGAAGCTTTCTTT
CDR3: CASSAQGVAYTEAFF
length: 15
D: TRBD1
V: TRBV6-4
J: TRBJ1-1
size: few

DNA: TGTGCCAGCAGTTTATCAACCCTCATTGGCGGGGCACTCTCCTACGAGCAGTACTTC
CDR3: CASSLSTLIGGALSYEQYF
length: 19
D: .
V: TRBV28
J: TRBJ2-7
size: .